The 20 T cell receptor beta chains below come from one sample, sequenced in a study of T cell changes during pregnancy in multiple sclerosis. TCRdb's table, derived via immunoSEQ multiplex PCR, lists solely in-frame clones and lacks some. The data show fewer than 130,000 clones, about 89% seen once. Sequenced material: peripheral blood, taken after pregnancy. The receptor set was obtained from a female donor with multiple sclerosis, enrolled in a pregnancy study.

The CDR3 coding sequence is TGTGCCAGCGGGACAGCCTTGTATGGCTACACCTTC. Its translation: CASGTALYGYTF. This rearrangement joins TRBV25-1 to TRBJ1-2; 7 bases are a match to TRBD1. Germline V gene data show CDR1 as MGHDK and CDR2 as SYGVNS. The CDR3 runs to 12 residues. After removal of 8 bases from V and 5 bases from J, the junction contained 5 bases not matched to a gene.

The rearrangement links TRBV30 to TRBJ1-1; possibly TRBD1 for D (5 bases). V lost 2 bases to trimming and J lost 3 bases, with 13 bases between them. Looked up from germline, CDR1 is GTSNPN and CDR2 is SVGIG (reference sequence). The CDR3 has 14 residues. The CDR3 coding sequence is TGTGCCTGGAGTCTGGGGGGGATATACACTGAAGCTTTCTTT. As protein: CAWSLGGIYTEAFF.

This chain uses TRBV9 with TRBJ1-3; D is uncertain. V shed 2 bases and J shed 1 base, with 16 bases lying between them. This CDR3 has 17 amino acids. CDR1 is SGDLS and CDR2 is YYNGEE in the germline V gene. DNA for the CDR3: TGTGCCAGCAGCGTTTTAGACCGGGATCTATCTGGAAACACCATATATTTT. Translating it yields CASSVLDRDLSGNTIYF. Using reference TRBV9 and TRBJ1-3 for the parts outside the CDR3, the full variable domain is DSGVTQTPKHLITATGQRVTLRCSPRSGDLSVYWYQQSLDQGLQFLIQYYNGEERAKGNILERFSAQQFPDLHSELNLSSLELGDSALYFCASSVLDRDLSGNTIYFGEGSWLTVV.

This clone was observed a few times. This chain joins TRBV11-3 and TRBJ2-2; possible D gene TRBD1, 6 bases. With 5 bases removed from V and 1 base from J, the gap between germline ends came to 14 bases. The CDR3 consists of 16 residues. Germline-derived CDR1 and CDR2 are SGHNT and YENEEA. The CDR3 sequence: CASSTPGTMNTGELFF. The CDR3 DNA follows: TGTGCCAGCAGCACCCCCGGGACAATGAACACCGGGGAGCTGTTTTTT.

The chain uses TRBV7-2 and TRBJ2-1, with D possibly matching TRBD2 (6 bases). CDR1 and CDR2 from the germline V gene are SGHTA and FQGNSA. V dropped 2 bases and J dropped 0 bases, with 8 bases sitting between them. This CDR3 has 15 residues. The CDR3 is CASSLNSGSYNEQFF. The CDR3 nucleotides are TGTGCCAGCAGCTTAAATAGCGGCTCCTACAATGAGCAGTTCTTC.

The chain joins TRBV2 to TRBJ1-2; 9 bases line up with TRBD1. CDR1 is SNHLY and CDR2 is FYNNEI in the germline V gene. Germline trimming cut 9 bases from V and 3 bases from J; bases unmatched to any gene: 8. The CDR3 consists of 14 residues. CDR3 protein: CARPPGTGYYGYTF. CDR3 bases: TGTGCCAGACCACCCGGGACAGGGTACTATGGCTACACCTTC. The full variable domain, in which reference TRBV2 and TRBJ1-2 provide the parts outside the CDR3, is EPEVTQTPSHQVTQMGQEVILRCVPISNHLYFYWYRQILGQKVEFLVSFYNNEISEKSEIFDDQFSVERPDGSNFTLKIRSTKLEDSAMYFCARPPGTGYYGYTFGSGTRLTVV.

The CDR3 spells CASSDLTEAGTEAFF. Here the CDR3 DNA reads TGCGCCAGCAGTGACCTCACCGAGGCGGGCACTGAAGCTTTCTTT. This rearrangement joins TRBV10-2 to TRBJ1-1, with D hard to call. This CDR3 has 15 amino acids. The V and J ends lost 3 bases and 4 bases respectively, with 15 bases between them. CDR1 is WSHSY, CDR2 SAAADI, per germline.

A word on this clone: Different DNA sequences within this sample yield the same CDR3. The genes are TRBV6-5 and TRBJ1-2; D gene ambiguous. Germline CDR1 and CDR2: MNHEY and SVGAGI. V lost 5 bases and J lost 0, with 10 bases in between. The CDR3 has 14 amino acids. The CDR3 is CASSPGGANYGYTF. The DNA for the CDR3 is TGTGCCAGCAGTCCCGGCGGAGCTAACTATGGCTACACCTTC.

CDR3 sequence reads: CASSVITHGGSGYTF. CDR3 nucleotide sequence: TGTGCCAGCAGCGTGATAACCCACGGAGGCTCTGGCTACACCTTC. The chain employs TRBV7-9 and TRBJ1-2, with D unclear. Germline CDR1 is SEHNR and CDR2 is FQNEAQ (reference sequence). V dropped 5 bases and J dropped 7 bases, with 20 bases sitting between them. The CDR3 spans 15 residues.

The chain joins TRBV7-8 to TRBJ1-2, with TRBD1 matching over 8 bases. The V gene end was trimmed by 5 bases and the J gene end by 7 bases; junction bases not matched to a gene: 12. Germline values: CDR1 SGHVS, CDR2 FQNEAQ. The CDR3 loop spans 15 amino acids. This CDR3 reads CASSPSRQGAFGYTF. Here the CDR3 DNA reads TGTGCCAGCAGCCCGTCCCGGCAGGGGGCTTTTGGCTACACCTTC.

This chain joins TRBV5-1 and TRBJ2-3; 8 bases fit TRBD1. There are 17 residues in the CDR3. Germline V gene sequence: CDR1 SGHRS, CDR2 YFSETQ. J was trimmed by 2 bases and V by 2 bases; bases with no gene match: 10. CDR3 sequence: CASSLPGTGGSTDTQYF. The CDR3 nucleotides are TGCGCCAGCAGCTTACCTGGGACAGGCGGCTCCACAGATACGCAGTATTTT.

V usage is TRBV5-6 and J usage is TRBJ1-6, with TRBD1 matching over 9 bases. CDR1 is SGHDT and CDR2 is YYEEEE in the germline V gene. CDR3 length equals 15 residues. With 6 bases clipped from V and 9 bases from J, the junction kept 10 bases outside the gene matches. The CDR3 loop reads CASTLSGQGSSPLHF. The CDR3 coding sequence is TGTGCCAGCACCCTTTCCGGACAGGGGTCTTCACCCCTCCACTTT.

The rearrangement joins TRBV4-1 to TRBJ2-7; D might be TRBD1 (6 bases). The CDR3 has 15 amino acids. Trimming left V 6 bases short and J 3 bases short, with 18 bases between. Per germline, CDR1 MGHRA and CDR2 YSYEKL. The CDR3, as DNA: TGCGCCAGCAGTTATCGGACAGAAGGAAACTACGAGCAGTACTTC. Encoded protein: CASSYRTEGNYEQYF.

The V call is TRBV13, the J call TRBJ2-3, with 9 bases that match TRBD1. Per the germline V gene, CDR1 is PRHDT and CDR2 is FYEKMQ (reference sequence). The CDR3 is made up of 14 amino acids. V dropped 10 bases and J dropped 3; count of bases not matched to a gene: 8. The CDR3 DNA is TGTGCCATAGACGGGACAGGGAGAACAGATACGCAGTATTTT. It specifies CAIDGTGRTDTQYF.

The genes are TRBV7-9 and TRBJ2-2; 8 bases align to TRBD1. Germline CDR1 SEHNR, CDR2 FQNEAQ (reference sequence). V was pared by 4 bases and J by 4 bases, with 8 bases of the junction left unmatched. The CDR3 is 16 amino acids. CDR3 nucleotides: TGTGCCAGCAGCTCCCGGGGGCAGGGGGCCACCGGGGAGCTGTTTTTT. It specifies CASSSRGQGATGELFF.

J is TRBJ2-5 and V is TRBV5-1; D not certain. This CDR3 is built from 13 residues. Germline assignment: CDR1 SGHRS and CDR2 YFSETQ. V was pared by 1 base and J by 5 bases, with 9 bases between. The CDR3, as DNA: TGCGCCAGCAGCTTGTTCCCCGGTGAGACCCAGTACTTC. Protein: CASSLFPGETQYF. The full variable domain, its missing parts supplied by reference TRBV5-1 and TRBJ2-5, is KAGVTQTPRYLIKTRGQQVTLSCSPISGHRSVSWYQQTPGQGLQFLFEYFSETQRNKGNFPGRFSGRQFSNSRSEMNVSTLELGDSALYLCASSLFPGETQYFGPGTRLLVL.

The chain joins TRBV5-1 to TRBJ1-2; TRBD1 matches at 11 bases. CDR1 and CDR2 (germline): SGHRS, YFSETQ. The CDR3 covers 13 residues. J gave up 6 bases and V 5 bases, and 3 bases lay outside the gene matches. As DNA, the CDR3 is TGCGCCAGCAGTCGGACAGGGGGCGATGGCTACACCTTC. The encoded protein is CASSRTGGDGYTF. The full variable domain, completed using reference TRBV5-1 and TRBJ1-2, is KAGVTQTPRYLIKTRGQQVTLSCSPISGHRSVSWYQQTPGQGLQFLFEYFSETQRNKGNFPGRFSGRQFSNSRSEMNVSTLELGDSALYLCASSRTGGDGYTFGSGTRLTVV.

The CDR3 here is CASSFNRGLGVRETQYF. For the CDR3, the DNA is TGTGCCAGCAGCTTTAATAGGGGGCTTGGGGTGCGGGAGACCCAGTACTTC. The chain combines TRBV7-6 with TRBJ2-5; 7 nucleotides match TRBD1. Germline trimming cut 3 bases from V and 5 bases from J; bases unmatched to any gene: 15. The CDR3 covers 17 residues. Per germline, CDR1 SGHVS and CDR2 FNYEAQ.

The V call is TRBV10-1, the J call TRBJ1-1; 7 bases fit TRBD1. Germline assignment: CDR1 WNHNN and CDR2 SYGVQD (reference sequence). With V trimmed by 2 bases and J by 1 base, 4 bases remained unmatched. The length of the CDR3 is 15 residues. The CDR3 DNA reads TGCGCCAGCAGTGAGGGACAGGCCGGGAACACTGAAGCTTTCTTT. This gives the protein CASSEGQAGNTEAFF.

Note on this clone: One junction end does not reproduce the germline sequence, and a read error may be involved. The gene calls are TRBV7-7 and TRBJ1-5, with TRBD1 as a possible D gene (6 bases). The CDR3 extends over 15 amino acids. Germline V lookup: CDR1 SSHAT, CDR2 FNYEAQ (reference sequence). For the CDR3, the DNA is TGTGCTAGCAGCCGGGGACAATGTAGCAATCAGCCCCAGCATTTT. It specifies CASSRGQCSNQPQHF.